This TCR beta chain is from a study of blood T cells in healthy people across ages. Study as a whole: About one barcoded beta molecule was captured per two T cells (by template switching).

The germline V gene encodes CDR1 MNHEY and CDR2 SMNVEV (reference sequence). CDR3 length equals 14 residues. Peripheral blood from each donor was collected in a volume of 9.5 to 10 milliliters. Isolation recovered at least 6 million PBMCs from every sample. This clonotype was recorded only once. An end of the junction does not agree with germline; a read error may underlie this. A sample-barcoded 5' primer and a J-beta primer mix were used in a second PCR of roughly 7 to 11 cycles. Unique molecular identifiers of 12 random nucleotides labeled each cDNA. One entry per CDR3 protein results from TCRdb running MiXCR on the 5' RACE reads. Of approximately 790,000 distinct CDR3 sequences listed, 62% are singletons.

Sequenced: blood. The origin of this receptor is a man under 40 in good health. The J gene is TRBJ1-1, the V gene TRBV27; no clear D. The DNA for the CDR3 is TGTGCTAGCAGTTATGGACCCACGGCTGCTGAAGCTTTCTTT. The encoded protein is CASSYGPTAAEAFF.